This passage covers 24 T cell receptor beta chains from one sample sequenced in a study of metastatic and nonmetastatic thyroid tumors. No patient had received any treatment before thyroid surgery. From the PCR reads, TCRdb re-called clones with MiXCR. The table includes tens of thousands of clones, about 20% detected once. The sequenced sample consisted of tumor tissue. The receptors come from a female donor with papillary thyroid cancer or a benign thyroid nodule (not recorded which). Some clones in this sample may be carry-over from other donors' samples.

In its sample, this clone was seen once. This chain links TRBV20-1 with TRBJ2-7, with unresolved D. Per the germline V gene, CDR1 is DFQATT and CDR2 is SNEGSKA (reference sequence). This CDR3 spans 17 amino acids. Trimming took 1 base from V and 5 from J, leaving 24 bases between them. CDR3 DNA: TGCAGTGCTAGAGTATCGTATATGGGCGATTTGGGCCACGAGCAGTACTTC. Its translation is CSARVSYMGDLGHEQYF.

V and J are TRBV6-2 or TRBV6-3 and TRBJ2-5; 9 nucleotides match TRBD1. V trimming: 1 base; J trimming: 5 bases; junction bases outside the gene matches: 8. The CDR3 sequence is 16 residues long. Germline CDR1 MNHEY, CDR2 SVGEGT. The CDR3 sequence is CASSYWRTGAGETQYF. The CDR3 DNA reads TGTGCCAGCAGTTACTGGAGGACAGGGGCAGGGGAGACCCAGTACTTC.

The V gene is TRBV15, the J gene TRBJ2-3, with unresolved D. The germline CDR1 and CDR2 sequences are LNHNV and YYDKDF (reference sequence). This CDR3 has 11 amino acids. Trimming removed 10 bases from V and 6 bases from J, with 11 bases in between. As DNA, the CDR3 is TGTGCCAGGGGTAACTGGGATACGCAGTATTTT. Encoded protein: CARGNWDTQYF.

This clone was seen repeatedly, ten times or more. This sequence joins TRBV10-1 and TRBJ2-1; no clear D. CDR3 length: 13 amino acids. V lost 4 bases to trimming and J lost 5 bases, with 9 bases between them. CDR1 WNHNN and CDR2 SYGVQD come from the germline V gene (reference sequence). This chain's CDR3 is CASSVRTDNEQFF. DNA for the CDR3: TGCGCCAGCAGTGTACGGACGGACAATGAGCAGTTCTTC.

This clone was seen repeatedly, ten times or more. Other nucleotide sequences from this sample produce the same CDR3. V gene TRBV7-6 combines with J gene TRBJ2-3; no firm D call. Between the trimmed V and J ends, which lost 1 base and 1 base, there was a span of 0 bases. This CDR3 is built from 12 residues. Germline V gene data show CDR1 as SGHVS and CDR2 as FNYEAQ. Here the CDR3 DNA reads TGTGCCAGCAGCTTAGGCACAGATACGCAGTATTTT. Translated: CASSLGTDTQYF.

As to this clone: A junction boundary mismatches the germline segment, possibly from a read error. J is TRBJ2-1 and V is TRBV6-1; 12 positions agree with TRBD2. The germline CDR1 and CDR2 sequences are MNHNS and SASEGT. The CDR3 runs 17 residues. CDR3 sequence (DNA): TGTTCCAGCAGGGTCGGGACTAGCGGGTGGATATACAATGAACAGTTCTTC. This translates into CSSRVGTSGWIYNEQFF.

On this clone itself: It may be a read error: a sequence one base away is much more abundant. The chain has TRBV6-6 and TRBJ1-2; 7 nucleotides align to TRBD1. This CDR3 region has 15 residues. The V segment lost 6 bases and the J segment 4 bases; nucleotides outside the gene matches: 11. The germline CDR1 and CDR2 sequences are MNHNY and SVGAGI (reference sequence). The chain's CDR3 is CASRSQGWGVYGYTF. The CDR3 coding sequence is TGTGCCAGCAGGTCACAGGGGTGGGGGGTCTATGGCTACACCTTC.

This clone was found a few times. A read error is possible here, since a much larger clone lies one base away. The chain is built from TRBV15 and TRBJ1-5, with 9 bases lining up with TRBD1. The CDR3 runs to 15 residues. Looked up from germline, CDR1 is LNHNV and CDR2 is YYDKDF (reference sequence). J was trimmed by 5 bases and V by 2 bases; bases with no gene match: 4. The CDR3 spells CATSRSRQGDQPQHF. DNA of the CDR3: TGTGCCACCAGCAGATCTCGACAGGGGGATCAGCCCCAGCATTTT.

This clone was seen at least ten times. The chain combines TRBV28 with TRBJ2-7; 7 nucleotides line up with TRBD1. Germline V gives CDR1 MDHEN, CDR2 SYDVKM. The CDR3 is 13 amino acids. J lost 3 bases, V lost 6 bases, and 5 bases had no gene match. The CDR3 nucleotides are TGTGCCAGCAGGACAGGGATACGCTACGAGCAGTACTTC. Protein product: CASRTGIRYEQYF.

This clone was found many times. The chain joins TRBV5-1 to TRBJ1-3; no definite D call. This CDR3 region has 16 residues. The germline CDR1 and CDR2 sequences are SGHRS and YFSETQ. The V end lost 0 bases, the J end lost 4 bases, and 14 bases lay between the germline ends. The CDR3 DNA is TGCGCCAGCAGCTTGGGTAATTTGCAGTCAGGAAACACCATATATTTT. Its translation is CASSLGNLQSGNTIYF.

This clone was observed at least ten times. V and J are TRBV20-1 and TRBJ1-2; maybe TRBD1 (6 bases). CDR3 length equals 13 residues. Trimming left V 0 bases short and J 7 bases short, with 12 bases between. Germline assignment: CDR1 DFQATT and CDR2 SNEGSKA (reference sequence). Here the CDR3 reads CSARDMAGAGYTF. CDR3 coding DNA: TGCAGTGCTAGAGATATGGCAGGGGCTGGCTACACCTTC.

Only a few counts were recorded for this clone. A much larger clone differs by one base, so this may be a read error. The CDR3 coding sequence is TGTGCCAGCAGCCGACCATGGACAGCGGATGAGCAGTTCTTC. Translating it yields CASSRPWTADEQFF. The V and J genes are TRBV5-5 and TRBJ2-1, with D perhaps matching TRBD1 (6 bases). The CDR3 totals 14 residues. Germline CDR1 is SGHKS and CDR2 is YYEKEE (reference sequence). V lost 4 bases, J lost 8 bases, and 16 bases lay in between.

This chain uses TRBV10-2 with TRBJ2-5; D is possibly TRBD2 (5 bases). V lost 8 bases to trimming and J lost 2 bases, with 15 bases between them. The CDR3 is made up of 14 amino acids. Germline-derived CDR1 and CDR2 are WSHSY and SAAADI. The CDR3 coding sequence is TGCGCCAGCGCCAGAGGGCAATGTCAAGAGACCCAGTACTTC. As protein: CASARGQCQETQYF.

In its sample, this clone was seen many times. This sample also contains other DNA sequences that code for the same CDR3. This chain connects TRBV18 to TRBJ1-2; TRBD1 agrees at 9 bases. CDR1 and CDR2 (germline): KGHSH, LQKENI. The CDR3 is 16 residues long. Trimming removed 3 bases from V and 5 bases from J; junction bases left unmatched: 10. The CDR3 protein is CASSPVTPGQGYGYTF. The CDR3 DNA follows: TGTGCCAGCTCACCGGTCACACCGGGACAGGGATATGGCTACACCTTC.

This clone was counted ten times or more. The chain recombines TRBV4-2 with TRBJ2-2; D perhaps matches TRBD1 (6 bases). V was cut by 3 bases and J by 1 base, with 6 bases left in between. This CDR3 contains 14 residues. Per the germline V gene, CDR1 is LGHNA and CDR2 is YNFKEQ. CDR3 sequence (DNA): TGTGCCAGCAGCCAGGGACAGAACACCGGGGAGCTGTTTTTT. This translates into CASSQGQNTGELFF.

In its sample, this clone was seen many times. The chain employs TRBV6-1 and TRBJ2-2; a possible D gene is TRBD2 (6 bases). Germline V gene data show CDR1 as MNHNS and CDR2 as SASEGT. The CDR3 extends over 16 amino acids. Between the trimmed V and J ends, which lost 2 bases and 4 bases, there was a span of 14 bases. The CDR3 nucleotides are TGTGCCAGCAGTGAACTAGGAGGGAGATTCACCGGGGAGCTGTTTTTT. Amino acids: CASSELGGRFTGELFF.

This clone was picked up a small number of times. At one end, the junction sequence differs from germline, possibly due to a read error. V usage is TRBV27 and J usage is TRBJ1-5; D not resolved. Germline V gives CDR1 MNHEY, CDR2 SMNVEV (reference sequence). This CDR3 is built from 15 residues. Here the CDR3 reads CVSSPWVSSNQPQHF. The CDR3 DNA reads TGTGTCAGCAGTCCGTGGGTCAGTAGCAATCAGCCCCAGCATTTT.

This clone was seen repeatedly, ten times or more. The J gene is TRBJ2-2, the V gene TRBV2; either TRBD1 or TRBD2 may fit D (5 bases each). The CDR3 has 15 residues. Per germline, CDR1 SNHLY and CDR2 FYNNEI. The germline V and J ends were trimmed by 5 bases and 8 bases, with 18 bases remaining between them. The CDR3 spells CASSLGLLGPGELFF. The CDR3 nucleotides are TGTGCCAGCAGTCTTGGACTTTTGGGGCCAGGGGAGCTGTTTTTT.

Many counts were recorded for this clone. In the same sample, other DNA sequences code for this CDR3. CDR3 sequence: CASSSARDTQYF. The CDR3 region has the DNA TGTGCCAGCAGCTCAGCTAGAGATACGCAGTATTTT. This chain links TRBV7-9 with TRBJ2-3, with D hard to call. The CDR3 is 12 amino acids. CDR1 SEHNR and CDR2 FQNEAQ come from the germline V gene (reference sequence). Deletions cut 4 bases from V and 5 bases from J, with 7 bases between.

Only a few counts were recorded for this clone. This rearrangement joins TRBV6-6 to TRBJ1-1; D uncertain. Deletions cut 2 bases from V and 0 bases from J, with 10 bases between. Germline values: CDR1 MNHNY, CDR2 SVGAGI (reference sequence). The CDR3 sequence is 15 residues long. CDR3 sequence (DNA): TGTGCCAGCAGTTACCTTCCGTTGATGAACACTGAAGCTTTCTTT. Protein: CASSYLPLMNTEAFF.

This clone occurred many times. Other nucleotide sequences in the sample specify the same CDR3. V usage is TRBV12-3 or TRBV12-4 and J usage is TRBJ2-1, with D possibly matching TRBD1 (5 bases). The CDR3 is 11 residues long. Trimming took 3 bases from V and 15 from J, leaving 12 bases between them. CDR3 amino acids: CASSFGAHWFF. DNA for the CDR3: TGTGCCAGCAGTTTTGGGGCCCATTGGTTCTTC.

This clone has only a few counts. A much larger clonotype is one base distant, so this may be a read error. This chain connects TRBV7-6 to TRBJ2-5; D possibly corresponds to TRBD2 (7 bases). V was trimmed by 5 bases and J by 5 bases, leaving 18 bases between them. Per germline, CDR1 SGHVS and CDR2 FNYEAQ. This CDR3 is built from 15 residues. Here the CDR3 reads CASSATRGGLETQYF. CDR3 nucleotides: TGTGCCAGCAGCGCGACTAGGGGGGGGTTGGAGACCCAGTACTTC.

This clone was recorded many times. The same CDR3 can be traced to other DNA sequences in this sample. The genes are TRBV24-1 and TRBJ2-3; 11 nucleotides match TRBD2. Germline values: CDR1 KGHDR, CDR2 SFDVKD. The length of the CDR3 is 16 residues. The J segment lost 2 bases and the V segment lost 3 bases, leaving 3 bases of the junction unmatched. The CDR3: CATSDALAGVTDTQYF. The CDR3 bases are TGTGCCACCAGTGATGCACTAGCGGGGGTCACAGATACGCAGTATTTT.

This clone showed up many times. This chain links TRBV7-2 with TRBJ1-1; D possibly corresponds to TRBD1 (5 bases). This CDR3 is built from 15 residues. Trimming stripped 4 bases from V and 7 bases from J, with 19 bases between. Germline CDR1 reads SGHTA; CDR2 reads FQGNSA. The CDR3 DNA follows: TGTGCCAGCAGCTCTCCCCTGGGGCTGGTCGGTGAAGCTTTCTTT. It encodes CASSSPLGLVGEAFF.